These 28 T cell receptor beta chains share one sample of origin, sequenced in a study of cytomegalovirus exposure and HLA in healthy donors. With 60 Vbeta and 13 Jbeta primers, the PCR was carried out. Clones were read by immunoSEQ multiplex PCR, and TCRdb kept only the in-frame ones, dropping some. This sample has approximately 170,000 clones, with around 85% found just once. The sample was PBMCs. These receptors were taken from a boy aged 2 to 9 in good health and CMV-seronegative.

The chain uses TRBV27 and TRBJ1-2; the match to TRBD1 covers 9 bases. V shed 5 bases, J shed 7 bases, and the junction held 14 bases outside the gene matches. This CDR3 has 16 residues. CDR1 and CDR2 from the germline V gene are MNHEY and SMNVEV (reference sequence). The CDR3 spells CASSPGGTGKTAGYTF. The CDR3 DNA sequence: TGTGCCAGCAGTCCGGGGGGGACAGGGAAAACCGCTGGCTACACCTTC.

CDR3 region: CAISEWDRGRNYGYTF. In DNA form, the CDR3 reads TGTGCCATCAGTGAGTGGGACAGGGGGCGCAACTATGGCTACACCTTC. This chain connects TRBV10-3 to TRBJ1-2; TRBD1 matches at 12 bases. CDR1 is ENHRY, CDR2 SYGVKD, per germline. The CDR3 consists of 16 residues. The V and J ends lost 1 base and 2 bases, in that order; junction bases with no gene match: 2.

CDR3 in amino acids: CASRSIYGYTF. CDR3 nucleotides: TGTGCCAGCCGTTCCATCTATGGCTACACCTTC. V and J are TRBV6-5 and TRBJ1-2, with D uncertain. CDR3 length: 11 residues. Germline V gene sequence: CDR1 MNHEY, CDR2 SVGAGI. Trimming cost V 8 bases and J 4 bases, with 8 bases left between them.

V usage is TRBV14 and J usage is TRBJ2-7, with 7 positions matching TRBD1. V lost 1 base, J lost 1 base, and 4 bases stayed unmatched. Per the germline V gene, CDR1 is SGHDN and CDR2 is FVKESK. This CDR3 spans 15 amino acids. The CDR3 reads CASSQVGGQSYEQYF. For the CDR3, the DNA is TGTGCCAGCAGCCAAGTTGGGGGACAGTCCTACGAGCAGTACTTC.

The chain carries TRBV28 and TRBJ2-2, with D possibly TRBD1 on 5 matching bases. Trimming took 3 bases from V and 2 from J, leaving 10 bases between them. Germline CDR1 and CDR2: MDHEN and SYDVKM. This CDR3 is 15 amino acids long. The CDR3 loop is CASSFLTDNTGELFF. The DNA for the CDR3 is TGTGCCAGCAGTTTTTTGACAGACAACACCGGGGAGCTGTTTTTT.

The CDR3 protein is CASSGQVNTEAFF. The CDR3 DNA is TGCGCCAGCAGTGGACAGGTGAACACTGAAGCTTTCTTT. V usage is TRBV10-1 and J usage is TRBJ1-1, with D perhaps matching TRBD1 (6 bases). Germline loops: CDR1 WNHNN, CDR2 SYGVQD (reference sequence). V was clipped by 4 bases and J by 0 bases, with 6 bases between them. The CDR3 totals 13 residues.

This rearrangement joins TRBV13 to TRBJ2-7; 13 bases match TRBD2. Germline V gene sequence: CDR1 PRHDT, CDR2 FYEKMQ (reference sequence). V trimming: 5 bases; J trimming: 7 bases; junction bases outside the gene matches: 11. The CDR3 has 16 amino acids. CDR3 sequence reads: CASSPTGLAGVGEQYF. CDR3 DNA: TGTGCCAGCAGCCCCACCGGACTAGCGGGAGTTGGGGAGCAGTACTTC.

A few counts support this clone. The chain combines TRBV30 with TRBJ2-3, with 11 bases fitting TRBD2. Germline-derived CDR1 and CDR2 are GTSNPN and SVGIG (reference sequence). The V segment lost 2 bases and the J segment 7 bases; nucleotides outside the gene matches: 5. The CDR3 has 14 residues. As DNA, the CDR3 is TGTGCCTGGAGTACTAGCGGGGGCTGGAATACGCAGTATTTT. Translation: CAWSTSGGWNTQYF.

The sample holds a few counts of this clone. The rearrangement links TRBV18 to TRBJ1-1; D not resolved. Trimming stripped 2 bases from V and 4 bases from J, with 5 bases between. The CDR3 is 12 residues long. The germline gives CDR1 KGHSH, CDR2 LQKENI. Here the CDR3 DNA reads TGTGCCAGCTCACCATTCTCCACTGAAGCTTTCTTT. It encodes CASSPFSTEAFF.

Of note for this clone: At one boundary the junction diverges from the germline segment, which might be a read error. The chain couples TRBV2 to TRBJ1-2, with D hard to call. The CDR3 sequence is 10 residues long. Germline values: CDR1 SNHLY, CDR2 FYNNEI. CDR3 nucleotides: TGTGCTGCCGGAGAGTACTCGGTTGCCTTC. Protein: CAAGEYSVAF.

This chain links TRBV30 with TRBJ2-7; D might be TRBD2 (7 bases). V lost 0 bases and J 7 bases, leaving 13 bases between the germline ends. Looked up from germline, CDR1 is GTSNPN and CDR2 is SVGIG (reference sequence). The CDR3 totals 13 residues. In nucleotides, the CDR3 is TGTGCCTGGAGTGTAACGGGGGGCTGGGAGCAGTACGTC. Translated: CAWSVTGGWEQYV.

The chain carries TRBV5-4 and TRBJ2-1; D perhaps matches TRBD2 (7 bases). Germline CDR1 reads SGHNT; CDR2 reads YYREEE (reference sequence). The CDR3 runs to 19 residues. Trimming took 4 bases from V and 0 from J, leaving 23 bases between them. CDR3 bases: TGTGCCAGCAGCCCGGACGGTGGGGGGGGCTACAGCTCCTACAATGAGCAGTTCTTC. Translated: CASSPDGGGGYSSYNEQFF.

In its sample, this clone was seen once. This sequence joins TRBV7-8 and TRBJ2-1; 8 bases are a match to TRBD2. V lost 5 bases and J lost 4; bases outside the gene matches: 7. The CDR3 extends over 15 amino acids. Germline V gene lookup returns CDR1 SGHVS and CDR2 FQNEAQ. CDR3 residues: CASSPRGGSYNEQFF. CDR3 coding DNA: TGTGCCAGCAGCCCCCGGGGGGGGAGTTACAATGAGCAGTTCTTC.

The chain links TRBV2 to TRBJ2-4; 9 nucleotides agree with TRBD1. The V gene's germline CDR1 is SNHLY and CDR2 FYNNEI. This CDR3 is built from 15 residues. The ends lost 1 base at V and 6 bases at J; junction bases unmatched: 4. CDR3 residues: CASSEEGQGPNIQYF. CDR3 nucleotide sequence: TGTGCCAGCAGTGAAGAGGGACAGGGACCAAACATTCAGTACTTC.

The chain joins TRBV27 to TRBJ2-2; TRBD1 agrees at 8 bases. Germline V gene lookup returns CDR1 MNHEY and CDR2 SMNVEV (reference sequence). The CDR3 length is 14 residues. The trim removed 6 bases at V and 4 bases at J, leaving 4 bases unmatched. In nucleotides, the CDR3 is TGTGCCAGCAGGGGGACAGGTGCCACCGGGGAGCTGTTTTTT. Its translation is CASRGTGATGELFF.

The chain employs TRBV28 and TRBJ2-5, with TRBD1 matching 9 bases. The CDR3 has 13 residues. Germline V CDR1 and CDR2: MDHEN, SYDVKM. Losses at the gene ends were 6 bases for V and 6 bases for J; bases not matched to a gene: 5. CDR3 nucleotides: TGTGCCAGCAGCGGACAGGGGTTAAAGACCCAGTACTTC. It yields the protein CASSGQGLKTQYF.

V gene TRBV6-5 combines with J gene TRBJ1-2; 7 bases map to TRBD1. The CDR3 has 16 amino acids. Germline-derived CDR1 and CDR2 are MNHEY and SVGAGI. V shed 1 base and J 0 bases; nucleotides not matched to a gene: 5. CDR3 sequence (DNA): TGTGCCAGCAGTTACTTACACAGGGGATCTAACTATGGCTACACCTTC. Protein: CASSYLHRGSNYGYTF.

This chain links TRBV4-1 with TRBJ1-5; 7 bases align to TRBD1. In germline, CDR1 is MGHRA, CDR2 YSYEKL. Unmatched junction bases numbered 9, after V lost 5 bases and J lost 5 bases. The CDR3 contains 15 residues. This CDR3 is CASSTYRGLHQPQHF. DNA of the CDR3: TGCGCCAGCAGCACTTACAGGGGCCTGCATCAGCCCCAGCATTTT.

The rearrangement links TRBV5-6 to TRBJ2-1; 8 bases match TRBD1. The germline V gene has CDR1 SGHDT and CDR2 YYEEEE. CDR3 size: 15 residues. V trimming: 6 bases; J trimming: 4 bases; junction bases outside the gene matches: 9. In DNA form, the CDR3 reads TGTGCCAGCACCCCCCCGGGACAGGAATACAATGAGCAGTTCTTC. It yields the protein CASTPPGQEYNEQFF.

The sample holds a few counts of this clone. The V and J genes are TRBV11-3 and TRBJ2-3, with TRBD1 identical over 8 bases. J was trimmed by 1 base and V by 5 bases; bases with no gene match: 2. Germline values: CDR1 SGHNT, CDR2 YENEEA. The CDR3 is 14 residues long. The CDR3 loop reads CASSQGQGTDTQYF. The CDR3 DNA reads as TGTGCCAGCAGCCAGGGACAGGGCACAGATACGCAGTATTTT.

This clone was observed a handful of times. The V and J genes are TRBV27 and TRBJ2-7; no firm D call. The CDR3 contains 14 residues. CDR1 is MNHEY, CDR2 SMNVEV, per germline (reference sequence). The V end was cut by 3 bases, the J end by 1 base, with 10 bases between. CDR3 nucleotide sequence: TGTGCCAGCAGTTTGACCCTAGGTTCCTACGAGCAGTACTTC. As protein: CASSLTLGSYEQYF.

The rearrangement joins TRBV20-1 to TRBJ1-1; no clear D. Germline values: CDR1 DFQATT, CDR2 SNEGSKA (reference sequence). Trimming removed 1 base from V and 5 bases from J, with 5 bases in between. This CDR3 spans 11 amino acids. DNA of the CDR3: TGCAGTGCTAGAGGGGAGACTGAAGCTTTCTTT. It codes for CSARGETEAFF.

V is TRBV28 and J is TRBJ1-5, with 7 bases fitting TRBD1. J gave up 7 bases and V 4 bases, and 19 bases lay outside the gene matches. The CDR3 is 18 residues long. Germline V gene sequence: CDR1 MDHEN, CDR2 SYDVKM. The CDR3 bases are TGTGCCAGCAGTTCGCCCATTATAGACAGGGCAGGTCGCCAGCCCCAGCATTTT. It is translated as CASSSPIIDRAGRQPQHF. The complete variable domain, with remaining parts taken from reference TRBV28 and TRBJ1-5, reads DVKVTQSSRYLVKRTGEKVFLECVQDMDHENMFWYRQDPGLGLRLIYFSYDVKMKEKGDIPEGYSVSREKKERFSLILESASTNQTSMYLCASSSPIIDRAGRQPQHFGDGTRLSIL.

This clone was counted only a few times. V usage is TRBV7-6 and J usage is TRBJ2-7; 10 bases line up with TRBD2. J was trimmed by 6 bases and V by 1 base; bases with no gene match: 6. Germline V gives CDR1 SGHVS, CDR2 FNYEAQ. The CDR3 totals 15 residues. CDR3 DNA: TGTGCCAGCAGCTTAGAACTAGCGGGGTATCGCGAGCAGTACTTC. This gives the protein CASSLELAGYREQYF.

The CDR3 DNA sequence: TGCAGCGTTGAGGGAGATGATGATGGCTACACCTTC. Translation gives CSVEGDDDGYTF. The chain uses TRBV29-1 and TRBJ1-2; D call uncertain. Germline loops: CDR1 SQVTM, CDR2 ANQGSEA. This CDR3 spans 12 amino acids. The V end was cut by 3 bases, the J end by 6 bases, with 11 bases between.

The chain combines TRBV7-9 with TRBJ2-3, with 7 nucleotides matching TRBD2. From germline, CDR1 is SEHNR and CDR2 FQNEAQ (reference sequence). Trimming at V came to 4 bases and at J to 4 bases, leaving 5 bases not matched to a gene. This CDR3 has 14 amino acids. CDR3 bases: TGTGCCAGCAGCTCCAAAGCGGGGTCAGATACGCAGTATTTT. Protein: CASSSKAGSDTQYF.

The rearrangement uses TRBV13 and TRBJ2-1, with 12 positions matching TRBD2. The CDR3 runs 14 residues. Trimming took 8 bases from V and 3 from J; bases not matched to a gene: 2. The germline gives CDR1 PRHDT, CDR2 FYEKMQ (reference sequence). The CDR3 DNA sequence: TGTGCCAGCCTACTAGCGGGAGGCTACAATGAGCAGTTCTTC. It translates to CASLLAGGYNEQFF.

J is TRBJ1-5 and V is TRBV28, with 7 bases identical to TRBD1. V lost 6 bases and J lost 7; bases outside the gene matches: 9. CDR1 and CDR2 (germline): MDHEN, SYDVKM. There are 14 residues in the CDR3. CDR3 sequence reads: CASSTTGLFQPQHF. The CDR3 coding sequence is TGTGCCAGCAGCACGACAGGGCTGTTCCAGCCCCAGCATTTT. The full variable domain, with the rest looked up from reference TRBV28 and TRBJ1-5, is DVKVTQSSRYLVKRTGEKVFLECVQDMDHENMFWYRQDPGLGLRLIYFSYDVKMKEKGDIPEGYSVSREKKERFSLILESASTNQTSMYLCASSTTGLFQPQHFGDGTRLSIL.